The entry below describes one T cell receptor (beta chain). Its antigen is unidentified. The data were obtained in a study of cytomegalovirus exposure and HLA in healthy donors. Primers: 60 Vbeta forward and 13 Jbeta reverse. Sequencing was performed with immunoSEQ multiplex PCR; in TCRdb, only in-frame clones are kept and a portion is missing. The sample holds approximately 190,000 clones; roughly 73% are singletons and the top ten take 1.8%. There are 16 residues in the CDR3. The V segment lost 4 bases and the J segment 6 bases; nucleotides outside the gene matches: 13. Germline V gene lookup returns CDR1 LGHNA and CDR2 YSLEER. Study-level findings and limits: CMV serostatus was the sole immune exposure data available. A later analysis found TCR association rates differed by HLA locus, highest for DRB1 and lowest for HLA-C. Later work associated around 18,000 TCR beta sequences with HLA alleles at 0.05 false discovery rate. Reportedly, diagnosis of cytomegalovirus status by the classifier showed high specificity and sensitivity.

The V gene is TRBV4-3, the J gene TRBJ2-7; TRBD1 matches 9 bases. The sequence derives from a woman under 40 in good health and CMV-seronegative. Sequencing input: PBMCs. Here the CDR3 DNA reads TGCGCCAGCAGCCCCGCCTTTAGGACAGGGGAGGGCGAGCAGTACTTC. Protein sequence: CASSPAFRTGEGEQYF.